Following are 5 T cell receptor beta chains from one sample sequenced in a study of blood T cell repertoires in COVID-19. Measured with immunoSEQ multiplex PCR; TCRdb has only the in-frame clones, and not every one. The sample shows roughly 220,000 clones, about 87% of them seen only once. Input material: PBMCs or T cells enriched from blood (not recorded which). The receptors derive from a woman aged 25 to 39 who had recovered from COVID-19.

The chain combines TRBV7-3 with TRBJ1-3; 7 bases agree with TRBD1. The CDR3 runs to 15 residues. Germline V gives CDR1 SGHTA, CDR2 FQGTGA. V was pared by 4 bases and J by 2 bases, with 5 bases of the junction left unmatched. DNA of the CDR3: TGTGCCAGCAGCTATCAGACAGGGCCTGGAAACACCATATATTTT. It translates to CASSYQTGPGNTIYF.

CDR3 residues: CATSRGRASQSPLHF. As DNA, the CDR3 is TGTGCCACCAGCAGAGGCAGGGCTAGTCAATCACCCCTCCACTTT. The rearrangement links TRBV15 to TRBJ1-6; D perhaps matches TRBD1 (5 bases). CDR3 length equals 15 residues. Between the trimmed V and J ends, which lost 1 base and 10 bases, there was a span of 14 bases. Germline V gene sequence: CDR1 LNHNV, CDR2 YYDKDF (reference sequence).

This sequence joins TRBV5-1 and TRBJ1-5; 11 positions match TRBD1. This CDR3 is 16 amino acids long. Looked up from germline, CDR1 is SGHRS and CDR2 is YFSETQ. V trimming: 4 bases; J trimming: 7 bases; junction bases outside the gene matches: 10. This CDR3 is CASSPGTGGRGQPQHF. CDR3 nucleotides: TGCGCCAGCAGCCCAGGGACAGGGGGTAGAGGCCAGCCCCAGCATTTT.

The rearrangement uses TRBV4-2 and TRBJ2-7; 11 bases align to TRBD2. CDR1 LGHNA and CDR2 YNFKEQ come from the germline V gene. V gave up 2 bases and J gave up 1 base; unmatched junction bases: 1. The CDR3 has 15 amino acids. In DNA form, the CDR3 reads TGTGCCAGCAGCCAAAGGACTAGCGGGTCCTACGAGCAGTACTTC. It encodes CASSQRTSGSYEQYF.

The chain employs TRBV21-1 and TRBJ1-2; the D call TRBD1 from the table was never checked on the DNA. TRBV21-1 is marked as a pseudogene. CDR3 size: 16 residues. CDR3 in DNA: TGTGCCAGCAGCAAAGGTGCACAACCACCCAACTATGGCTACACCTTC. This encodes CASSKGAQPPNYGYTF.